One and the same sample provided the 29 T cell receptor beta chains below, sequenced in a study of response to subunit inactivated influenza vaccine. Via MiXCR, TCRdb re-called the RT-PCR reads, giving one row per CDR3 protein. The sample includes approximately 500,000 distinct CDR3 sequences, roughly 13% of them seen just once. Sequencing was performed on PBMCs from blood, taken around seven weeks after vaccination. The source of these receptors is a man aged 50 or older who received an inactivated influenza vaccine.

This chain joins TRBV12-3 or TRBV12-4 and TRBJ1-1; D is unresolved. The CDR3 is made up of 11 amino acids. The V end lost 3 bases, the J end lost 6 bases, and 5 bases lay between the germline ends. The chain's CDR3 is CASSFNAEAFF. DNA of the CDR3: TGTGCCAGCAGTTTTAACGCTGAAGCTTTCTTT.

The sample holds many counts of this clonotype. The chain joins TRBV10-2 to TRBJ2-3; tentatively, D is TRBD1 (5 bases). The ends were cut back, 3 bases at V and 5 bases at J, with 9 bases in the middle. CDR1 and CDR2 (germline): WSHSY, SAAADI. This CDR3 is 13 amino acids long. CDR3: CASSDIGVDTQYF. CDR3 coding DNA: TGCGCCAGCAGTGACATAGGGGTAGATACGCAGTATTTT.

CDR3 sequence: CASSYGYYEQYF. CDR3 in DNA: TGTGCCAGCAGTTACGGATACTACGAGCAGTACTTC. The V call is TRBV6-2 or TRBV6-3, the J call TRBJ2-7; D ambiguous. Trimming stripped 2 bases from V and 3 bases from J, with 5 bases between. In germline, CDR1 is MNHEY, CDR2 SVGEGT. This CDR3 comprises 12 residues.

This clonotype occurred many times. The V and J genes are TRBV4-2 and TRBJ2-7; possible D gene TRBD2, 6 bases. Trimming left V 0 bases short and J 3 bases short, with 12 bases between. The CDR3 is 15 residues long. CDR1 and CDR2 from the germline V gene are LGHNA and YNFKEQ. The CDR3 region has the DNA TGTGCCAGCAGCCAAGATGAGTCGCGGGGCTACGAGCAGTACTTC. This encodes CASSQDESRGYEQYF.

This clonotype was observed a few times. CDR3 loop: CASSQGEGTGELFF. In DNA form, the CDR3 reads TGCGCCAGCAGCCAGGGGGAAGGAACCGGGGAGCTGTTTTTT. This sequence joins TRBV4-1 and TRBJ2-2; D tentatively reads TRBD1 or TRBD2 (5 bases each). Trimming stripped 3 bases from V and 5 bases from J, with 10 bases between. Germline CDR1 is MGHRA and CDR2 is YSYEKL. The CDR3 has 14 residues.

A few counts support this clonotype. V usage is TRBV6-1 and J usage is TRBJ1-2, with 9 nucleotides matching TRBD1. This CDR3 contains 14 residues. Germline V gene lookup returns CDR1 MNHNS and CDR2 SASEGT. With 6 bases clipped from V and 4 bases from J, the junction kept 6 bases outside the gene matches. The CDR3 bases are TGTGCCAGCAGCGGGGACAGGGCCCCCTATGGCTACACCTTC. Encoded protein: CASSGDRAPYGYTF.

The chain combines TRBV3-2 with TRBJ1-5; the table's D gene call, TRBD1, was not cross checked with the DNA. TRBV3-2 is reported as a pseudogene. The CDR3 covers 14 residues. CDR3 sequence: CASSFGQGFQPQHF. The CDR3 DNA reads as TGTGCCAGCAGTTTTGGACAGGGGTTTCAGCCCCAGCATTTT.

V and J are TRBV20-1 and TRBJ2-3, with D tentatively TRBD1 (6 bases). Germline V gives CDR1 DFQATT, CDR2 SNEGSKA (reference sequence). The CDR3 has 15 amino acids. Deletions cut 5 bases from V and 0 bases from J, with 15 bases between. The DNA of the CDR3 is TGCAGTGCTCGACCAAGGGGGATAAGCACAGATACGCAGTATTTT. Residues: CSARPRGISTDTQYF.

This clonotype was seen a handful of times. This chain links TRBV20-1 with TRBJ2-1; D is possibly TRBD1 (6 bases). Trimming stripped 0 bases from V and 4 bases from J, with 13 bases between. Germline-derived CDR1 and CDR2 are DFQATT and SNEGSKA (reference sequence). This CDR3 is 15 amino acids long. In DNA, the CDR3 is TGCAGTGCTAGAGATCGGAGGACAGCTTACAATGAGCAGTTCTTC. This gives the protein CSARDRRTAYNEQFF.

The genes are TRBV5-1 and TRBJ2-3, with TRBD2 as a possible D gene (5 bases). With 0 bases removed from V and 3 bases from J, the gap between germline ends came to 11 bases. Germline V gene lookup returns CDR1 SGHRS and CDR2 YFSETQ. CDR3 length: 15 residues. The CDR3: CASSLGERVTDTQYF. For the CDR3, the DNA is TGCGCCAGCAGCTTGGGGGAGAGGGTTACAGATACGCAGTATTTT.

The V gene is TRBV4-2, the J gene TRBJ2-7; tentative D call: TRBD1 (5 bases). Germline CDR1 and CDR2: LGHNA and YNFKEQ. This CDR3 has 15 residues. Trimming stripped 0 bases from V and 7 bases from J, with 16 bases between. The CDR3 protein is CASSQDRGQGREQYF. CDR3 DNA: TGTGCCAGCAGCCAAGATAGAGGCCAGGGTCGGGAGCAGTACTTC.

The V gene is TRBV3-1, the J gene TRBJ2-7; TRBD2 is a possible D gene (5 bases). Germline loops: CDR1 LGHDT, CDR2 YNNKEL (reference sequence). The CDR3 is 16 amino acids. V gave up 1 base and J gave up 7 bases, with 20 bases separating them. In DNA form, the CDR3 reads TGTGCCAGCAGCCAAGGGAGGACCCCCGCCTTGGGAGAGCAGTACTTC. This translates into CASSQGRTPALGEQYF.

This clonotype was seen a handful of times. The genes are TRBV7-8 and TRBJ1-1; maybe TRBD1 (6 bases). Germline V gene lookup returns CDR1 SGHVS and CDR2 FQNEAQ. Trimming cost V 5 bases and J 0 bases, with 13 bases left between them. The CDR3 sequence is 15 residues long. Written as DNA, the CDR3 is TGTGCCAGCAGCGGAGCCCAGGGGATGAACACTGAAGCTTTCTTT. Translating it yields CASSGAQGMNTEAFF.

This clonotype came up many times. The rearrangement joins TRBV6-6 to TRBJ2-7; tentative D call: TRBD1 (6 bases). Germline V CDR1 and CDR2: MNHNY, SVGAGI (reference sequence). The CDR3 covers 13 residues. The V end lost 6 bases, the J end lost 3 bases, and 12 bases lay between the germline ends. The CDR3: CASRRDRHYEQYF. For the CDR3, the DNA is TGTGCCAGCAGGCGCGACAGGCACTACGAGCAGTACTTC.

This clonotype has more than one count but fewer than ten. The chain couples TRBV10-3 to TRBJ1-6; 8 nucleotides align to TRBD1. Trimming at V came to 6 bases and at J to 5 bases, leaving 6 bases not matched to a gene. The CDR3 runs 15 residues. The V gene's germline CDR1 is ENHRY and CDR2 SYGVKD. The DNA of the CDR3 is TGTGCCATCAGCCCAGGGGGCAGGGATAATTCACCCCTCCACTTT. Encoded protein: CAISPGGRDNSPLHF.

The chain recombines TRBV27 with TRBJ2-5, with D maybe TRBD2 (6 bases). The CDR3 is 15 residues long. Per the germline V gene, CDR1 is MNHEY and CDR2 is SMNVEV (reference sequence). The ends were cut back, 4 bases at V and 7 bases at J, with 19 bases in the middle. DNA for the CDR3: TGTGCCAGCAGTTCGAACAGGAGGGGCGGAGGGACCCAGTACTTC. Translated: CASSSNRRGGGTQYF.

There are a few counts of this clonotype. This chain links TRBV11-1 with TRBJ2-2; TRBD2 is a possible D gene (6 bases). V was cut by 3 bases and J by 0 bases, with 17 bases left in between. Germline CDR1 reads SGHAT; CDR2 reads FQDESV (reference sequence). This CDR3 comprises 18 residues. CDR3 sequence reads: CASSLDGWGGANTGELFF. CDR3 coding DNA: TGTGCCAGCAGCTTGGACGGATGGGGAGGAGCGAACACCGGGGAGCTGTTTTTT.

The V call is TRBV5-1, the J call TRBJ2-7; 7 nucleotides line up with TRBD1. V lost 0 bases and J lost 2; bases outside the gene matches: 5. This CDR3 is built from 15 residues. In germline, CDR1 is SGHRS, CDR2 YFSETQ. The CDR3 bases are TGCGCCAGCAGCTTGGTAGCCGGGACAGCCTACGAGCAGTACTTC. It is translated as CASSLVAGTAYEQYF.

This clonotype was seen ten or more times. The chain recombines TRBV7-6 with TRBJ2-2; no definite D call. CDR3 length: 13 residues. CDR1 SGHVS and CDR2 FNYEAQ come from the germline V gene. V lost 3 bases and J 3 bases, leaving 5 bases between the germline ends. The CDR3 region is CASSLVDTGELFF. The CDR3 DNA reads as TGTGCCAGCAGCTTGGTCGACACCGGGGAGCTGTTTTTT.

This clonotype was seen more than once but under ten times. The rearrangement uses TRBV5-1 and TRBJ2-7; 7 bases fit TRBD1. This CDR3 contains 16 residues. Germline V lookup: CDR1 SGHRS, CDR2 YFSETQ. J gave up 3 bases and V 4 bases, and 13 bases lay outside the gene matches. CDR3 DNA sequence: TGCGCCAGCAGCGCCGGGACAGAGCCTTTCTACTACGAGCAGTACTTC. The encoded protein is CASSAGTEPFYYEQYF.

In regard to this clonotype: Given a much more abundant clone one base away, this may be a read error. The chain joins TRBV5-6 to TRBJ2-1, with no clear D. Germline values: CDR1 SGHDT, CDR2 YYEEEE. CDR3 length: 12 amino acids. V lost 2 bases to trimming and J lost 7 bases, with 7 bases between them. This CDR3 is CASSFDENEQFF. DNA of the CDR3: TGTGCCAGCAGCTTTGATGAAAATGAGCAGTTCTTC.

This chain uses TRBV15 with TRBJ2-7; 10 bases line up with TRBD2. V shed 3 bases and J 3 bases; nucleotides not matched to a gene: 5. The CDR3 is 15 residues long. Per germline, CDR1 LNHNV and CDR2 YYDKDF (reference sequence). In DNA, the CDR3 is TGTGCCACCAGCAGGGAGGCTAGCGGGGGCTACGAGCAGTACTTC. This encodes CATSREASGGYEQYF.

This clonotype was counted many times. The chain combines TRBV4-1 with TRBJ2-1, with 7 bases fitting TRBD2. Germline-derived CDR1 and CDR2 are MGHRA and YSYEKL. This CDR3 spans 15 amino acids. V was clipped by 1 base and J by 2 bases; unmatched bases: 2. CDR3 DNA sequence: TGCGCCAGCAGCCAAGGGGGGGGGGCCTACAATGAGCAGTTCTTC. It translates to CASSQGGGAYNEQFF.

As to this clonotype: One junction end disagrees with the germline gene, perhaps due to a read error. This chain connects TRBV20-1 to TRBJ1-2; a weak D match, TRBD1 (6 bases). In germline, CDR1 is DFQATT, CDR2 SNEGSKA (reference sequence). The CDR3 is 11 amino acids. The CDR3 protein is CSATQGFGYTF. The CDR3 nucleotides are TGCAGCGCTACTCAGGGGTTCGGCTACACCTTC.

This chain uses TRBV20-1 with TRBJ2-3, with 7 nucleotides matching TRBD2. CDR1 is DFQATT, CDR2 SNEGSKA, per germline (reference sequence). V shed 7 bases and J 2 bases; nucleotides not matched to a gene: 6. CDR3 length: 13 residues. The CDR3 sequence is CSVTSALTDTQYF. Written as DNA, the CDR3 is TGCAGTGTTACTAGCGCCCTCACAGATACGCAGTATTTT.

The chain uses TRBV3-1 and TRBJ2-5, with a possible D match to TRBD2 (7 bases). The CDR3 length is 16 residues. Trimming removed 2 bases from V and 0 bases from J, with 13 bases in between. The germline V gene encodes CDR1 LGHDT and CDR2 YNNKEL (reference sequence). The CDR3: CASSQYSGGHQETQYF. CDR3 sequence (DNA): TGTGCCAGCAGCCAATATTCGGGGGGCCACCAAGAGACCCAGTACTTC.

In its sample, this clonotype was seen a few times. The chain couples TRBV12-3 or TRBV12-4 to TRBJ1-5, with D tentatively TRBD1 (5 bases). The CDR3 runs to 14 residues. V gave up 6 bases and J gave up 6 bases, with 15 bases separating them. CDR3 protein: CASRGTGPRQPQHF. The CDR3 bases are TGTGCCAGCAGAGGGACGGGGCCGCGTCAGCCCCAGCATTTT.

V usage is TRBV7-4 and J usage is TRBJ1-3; no definite D call. Germline V lookup: CDR1 SGHVT, CDR2 SQSDAQ. V was shortened by 0 bases and J by 5 bases, with 11 bases between the two germline ends. CDR3 size: 15 residues. CDR3 nucleotides: TGTGCCAGCAGCTTAGCGGCAGGACGAAGAAACACCATATATTTT. This translates into CASSLAAGRRNTIYF.

The chain uses TRBV12-3 or TRBV12-4 and TRBJ2-6; D gene unclear. Trimming stripped 2 bases from V and 2 bases from J, with 10 bases between. The CDR3 is 16 residues long. The CDR3 sequence: CASSLRGSTGANVLTF. As DNA, the CDR3 is TGTGCCAGCAGTTTAAGAGGCTCGACTGGGGCCAACGTCCTGACTTTC.